These T cell receptor beta chains were read from a single sample in a study of OX40 agonist ivuxolimab in advanced cancers. The assay was immunoSEQ multiplex PCR, and TCRdb's table has in-frame clones only and misses some. Of tens of thousands of clones listed, about nine tenths were seen once; the top ten hold just under 7%. The sample in question was CD4+ or CD8+ T cells sorted from blood, obtained in a trial of the OX40 agonist ivuxolimab. Every receptor here comes from an adult with an advanced solid tumor such as melanoma, head and neck, liver or kidney cancer. Both conserved end residues are part of each CDR3. The D gene is left open where the match is weak. The listing skips clone size in some rows; elsewhere it reads once, few, many or a size class.

v_gene	d_gene	abundance	j_gene	CDR3nt	CDR3aa
TRBV6-6	NA	NA	TRBJ1-4	TGTGCCAGCAGTTACCCCGGGGGGGCAACTAATGAAAAACTGTTTTTT	CASSYPGGATNEKLFF
TRBV18	TRBD1	NA	TRBJ1-5	TGTGCCAGCTCACAACAGGGGGCAGGGAAGCCCCAGCATTTT	CASSQQGAGKPQHF
TRBV28	NA	NA	TRBJ1-1	TGTGCCAGCAGTTTATTTCAGTCTGAAGCTTTCTTT	CASSLFQSEAFF
TRBV2	NA	NA	TRBJ2-7	TGTGCCAGCAGTGAAGCCTACGAGCAGTACTTC	CASSEAYEQYF
TRBV5-5	TRBD1	once	TRBJ1-2	TGTGCCAGCAGCCGTGGACAGGGGTATGGCTACACCTTC	CASSRGQGYGYTF
TRBV29-1	NA	NA	TRBJ1-1	TGCAGCGTTGCCAGGAACACTGAAGCTTTCTTT	CSVARNTEAFF
TRBV5-4	TRBD2	NA	TRBJ2-3	TGTGCCAGCAGCTTGGCAAGCGGGAGTGGCACAGATACGCAGTATTTT	CASSLASGSGTDTQYF
TRBV5-1	NA	NA	TRBJ2-2	TGCGCCAGCAACCAGCAATGGAGCCGGGAGCTGTTTTTT	CASNQQWSRELFF
TRBV4-2	TRBD1	few	TRBJ2-7	TGTGCCAGCAGCCAAGAGGACAGGGGCAGGGAGCAGTACTTC	CASSQEDRGREQYF
TRBV5-8	NA	NA	TRBJ2-2	TGTGCCAGCAAATCCCCGACAGTCACCGGGGAGCTGTTTTTT	CASKSPTVTGELFF
TRBV15	TRBD2	few	TRBJ2-1	TGTGCCACCAGCAGCCGAACTAGCGGAAGGCAGTTCTTC	CATSSRTSGRQFF
TRBV25-1	NA	NA	TRBJ2-7	TGTGCCAGCAGTGAACCGGGGATCTACGAGCAGTACTTC	CASSEPGIYEQYF
TRBV15	NA	NA	TRBJ1-5	TGTGCCACCAGCAGTGCCTCGGGGAGGGGATGGAATCAGCCCCAGCATTTT	CATSSASGRGWNQPQHF
TRBV7-6	NA	NA	TRBJ2-2	TGTGCCAGCAGCTTAGCGCGAAGGACCGGGGAGCTGTTTTTT	CASSLARRTGELFF